These T cell receptor beta chains were read from a single sample in a study of shared clonotypes between healthy human individuals. Here immunoSEQ multiplex PCR was the method, and the copy in TCRdb shows in-frame clones only, minus some. The table lists 550,000 to 700,000 clones, around 73% of them singletons. The sequenced material came from memory CD4+ T cells sorted from blood. The source of these receptors is a woman aged 25 to 39 in good health. The CDR3 runs from the conserved cysteine through the conserved F or W. The D gene is left open where the match is weak. Part of the rows lack a size; the others show once, few, many or a class for expanded clones.

J gene	V gene	D gene	clone size	CDR3 DNA	CDR3 protein
TRBJ1-5	TRBV6-1	-	-	TGTGCCAGCACCTGGGGAGGGGGAGGTCAGCCCCAGCATTTT	CASTWGGGGQPQHF
TRBJ2-1	TRBV5-4	TRBD2	once	TGTGCCAGCAGCTCCTCCCCCGGGACTAGCGGGGGTCGGTCTCAGTTCTTC	CASSSSPGTSGGRSQFF
TRBJ2-7	TRBV11-1	TRBD1	-	TGTGCCAGCAGCTTCGTCAGGGGGAACGAGCAGTACTTC	CASSFVRGNEQYF
TRBJ2-6	TRBV6-6	-	many	TGTGCCAGCGAGTTGAGGAGGACTGGGGCCAACGTCCTGACTTTC	CASELRRTGANVLTF
TRBJ1-3	TRBV30	-	-	TGTGCCTGGAGTGTACGTGGAAACACCATATATTTT	CAWSVRGNTIYF
TRBJ1-3	TRBV28	-	-	TGTGCCAGCAGTTTTGCAGGAAACACCATATATTTT	CASSFAGNTIYF
TRBJ2-1	TRBV11-2	-	-	TGTGCCAGCAGCCGGAGGCGGGACCCCTACAATGAGCAGTTCTTC	CASSRRRDPYNEQFF
TRBJ2-1	TRBV7-2	TRBD2	-	TGTGCCAGCAGCTCGGGACTAGTTGGGAATGAGCAGTTCTTC	CASSSGLVGNEQFF
TRBJ2-1	TRBV19	TRBD2	-	TGTGCCAGTAGTTTAAGAAGAGCGGGAGGACCTTACAATGAGCAGTTCTTC	CASSLRRAGGPYNEQFF
TRBJ2-5	TRBV6-5	-	-	TGTGCCAGCAGGGGGGGTTCTGGGGAGACCCAGTACTTC	CASRGGSGETQYF
TRBJ2-7	TRBV10-3	-	-	TGTGCCACGCGGAGTGGGGCCAGCAACTACGAGCAGTACTTC	CATRSGASNYEQYF
TRBJ2-1	TRBV2	TRBD2	-	TGTGCCAGCGGTTATAGCGGGAGCTCCTACAATGAGCAGTTCTTC	CASGYSGSSYNEQFF
TRBJ2-1	TRBV28	TRBD1	-	TGTGCCAGCAGTTCCCGGGACAGGGGTAATGAGCAGTTCTTC	CASSSRDRGNEQFF
TRBJ2-7	TRBV29-1	TRBD2	-	TGCAGCGTTGAAGATCAAGGCGGGAGCAACGAGCAGTACTTC	CSVEDQGGSNEQYF
TRBJ1-2	TRBV27	-	many	TGTGCCAGCAGTTTATCGCGACAGATCTCTAACTATGGCTACACCTTC	CASSLSRQISNYGYTF
TRBJ1-2	TRBV19	TRBD1	-	TGTGCCAGTAGTATACGGACAGGGGGCCGCTCAGGAGGGGGCTACACCTTC	CASSIRTGGRSGGGYTF
TRBJ2-7	TRBV6-6	-	-	TGTGCCAGCAGTTACTCACCGTACGAGCAGTACTTC	CASSYSPYEQYF
TRBJ2-7	TRBV15	-	-	TGTGCCACCAGCAGAGGAGGGACGGGAGTATTTGCCGAGCAGTACTTC	CATSRGGTGVFAEQYF
TRBJ1-5	TRBV19	-	-	TGTGCCACTCTCGGCCAGGTGTATCAGCCCCAGCATTTT	CATLGQVYQPQHF
TRBJ2-2	TRBV11-2	TRBD2	-	TGTGCCAGCAGCTTCGTAGCGGGAGCCGCCGGGGAGCTGTTTTTT	CASSFVAGAAGELFF
TRBJ1-2	TRBV29-1	-	-	TGCAGCGTTGCTGAAAGGTCAGACCATGGCTACACCTTC	CSVAERSDHGYTF
TRBJ2-1	TRBV6-6	TRBD1	few	TGTGCCTCGAGGGGACAGGGGCGGAATGAGCAGTTCTTC	CASRGQGRNEQFF
TRBJ1-3	TRBV9	-	few	TGTGCCAGCAGCGTAGAGGGGACCTCTGGAAACACCATATATTTT	CASSVEGTSGNTIYF